The T cell receptor beta chain under discussion was sequenced for a study of blood T cell repertoires in COVID-19 (dated by TCRdb to 2020 to 2021). Regarding the complete study: The collaborator samples originated in the United States, Italy and Spain and spanned the acute and convalescent phases of COVID-19. The repertoires were released in a freely available public database intended as a resource for research on the immune response to SARS-CoV-2. Samples were obtained from the ongoing ImmuneRACE study (first 160 participants) and from some 1,200 subjects provided by 6 global collaborators. Subjects who had been exposed to COVID-19, were actively infected with it, or had recovered from it provided the deeply sampled blood TCRbeta repertoires that made up the dataset. A de-identified subject ID, COVID-19 status, age in years and sex were almost always included in the sample metadata. The prospective study material was composed of cDNA or gDNA derived from T cells, B-cell-depleted T cells, or PBMCs. Where HLA class I and class II types were available, the types were taken from metadata supplied by the sample provider, not from assay-based typing. Overall results and qualifications from the work: The amount of clinical and demographic metadata varied by source and participant and was provided uncurated.

The immunoSEQ Assay, a bias-controlled multiplex PCR, was used to amplify TCRbeta CDR3 regions from genomic DNA. The published analysis was carried out like this. Nucleated cell counts per sample were estimated from amplification of reference gene primers within the assay. To quantify the absolute abundance of each unique TCRbeta CDR3 rearrangement, sequence reads were collapsed and filtered. For each sample, productive Simpson clonality was calculated as the square root of Simpson's diversity index across productive rearrangements. TCRdb carries this immuneACCESS record with in-frame sequences only. Its versions omit some clonotypes, under half of them owing to an unresolved V gene in the studies checked, with the rest unexplained. The V and J calls and clone size come from that table; D and trimming were worked out from the DNA. The table for this sample lists fewer than 130,000 clones; around 91% of them were counted only once. The biggest ten clones account for 32% of the sample.

The collaborating institutions used their own protocols to collect whole blood in K2EDTA tubes. For TCRbeta analysis, collaborators shipped samples as frozen whole blood, isolated PBMCs, or DNA extracted from either of those sample types. For this clone: Its recognized antigen is unknown. No base qualities exist here, and no much larger clone lies one base off it.

V loses 1 base at its end and J loses 4 bases; junction bases beyond the gene matches: 0. CDR1 and CDR2, per the germline V gene, are KGHSH and LQKENI. From cysteine to phenylalanine, the CDR3 is 14 amino acids long. Here the CDR3 DNA is all that survives: 42 bases in frame from base 1. The material sequenced was peripheral blood. The chain couples TRBV18 to TRBJ2-2, with TRBD2 matching 7 junction bases. This sequence originates from a woman at least 80 years old with acute or convalescent COVID-19. The DNA sequence is given as TGTGCCAGCTCACCACTAGCGGGCACCGGGGAGCTGTTTTTT. It specifies CASSPLAGTGELFF. The variable domain in full, with residues beyond the CDR3 obtained from the reference TRBV18 and TRBJ2-2 genes, is NAGVMQNPRHLVRRRGQEARLRCSPMKGHSHVYWYRQLPEEGLKFMVYLQKENIIDESGMPKERFSAEFPKEGPSILRIQQVVRGDSAAYFCASSPLAGTGELFFGEGSRLTVL.